This TCR beta chain was obtained from a study of T cells expressing NK-cell markers (dated by TCRdb to 2020 to 2021). The study in broad terms: TCR beta-chain repertoires were profiled in sorted CD3+CD56+NKG2C+, CD3+CD56+NKG2C- and CD3+CD56-NKG2C+ T-cell subsets from seven or eight donors. Randomly selected healthy volunteers, three men and five women, were used as the eight sequenced donors. Among the eight sequenced donors, only one was HCMV-seronegative, while the other seven were HCMV-seropositive. Illumina HiSeq 2000/2500, MiSeq or NextSeq was used to sequence libraries as 2 x 150 bp reads. Findings and caveats that apply to the study as a whole: Those dominant clonotypes were again the most abundant among CD3+CD56-NKG2C+ cells in a handful of donors, at about 25-65%. For about 6 donors, the dominant CD3+CD56+NKG2C+ clonotypes were among the top 10 CD8+ clonotypes and accounted for roughly 1.0-7.5% of CD8+ T cells. Whether the expanded NKG2C-expressing T cell clones were specific for HCMV antigens remained unclear.

A remark on this clonotype: Its antigen remains undetermined.

To determine HCMV serostatus, a commercial ELISA kit was used to detect HCMV-specific IgG in serum. Peripheral blood mononuclear cells were isolated from blood by Ficoll density gradient centrifugation. The germline V gene (reference sequence) specifies DFQATT as CDR1 and SNEGSKA as CDR2. From the cysteine up to the phenylalanine, the CDR3 has a length of 11 residues. Only the protein sequence is given. Instrument on record: Illumina HiSeq 2000. TCR beta cDNA libraries were made by 5'RACE template switching that added a universal primer site and unique molecular identifiers. Priming for cDNA synthesis came from the TCR beta constant segment, and two successive PCR amplification steps followed. In the original analysis: MIGEC was used to demultiplex reads and group reads by UMI, and MiTCR was used to assemble and quantify clonotypes. To exclude erroneous sequences, only TCR cDNA sequences supported by at least two reads were retained. The tcR package was used for downstream repertoire analysis, and clonotypes were matched across fractions by CDR3 nucleotide sequence plus V segment. VDJmatch was used to annotate antigen specificity against VDJdb, with one amino acid substitution in CDR3 permitted. TCRdb reprocessed the reads into one record per CDR3 protein sequence, lacking DNA. The V and J calls reflect TCRdb's pipeline rather than the authors' work. This sample's table carries 200,000 to 300,000 distinct CDR3 sequences. About 0.39% of the sample comes from the top ten.

The material sequenced was blood T cells: a sorted CD56 or NKG2C T cell subset, CD4+ or CD8+ T cells, or bulk PBMC T cells (not recorded which). The clonotype comes from a man between 18 and 35 years old in good health. Donor details come from another sample of the same person, matched by shared clones. The chain joins TRBV20-1 to TRBJ2-1; as DNA is missing, the TRBD1 call by TCRdb cannot be tested. CDR3 region: CSATGPQGPCF.